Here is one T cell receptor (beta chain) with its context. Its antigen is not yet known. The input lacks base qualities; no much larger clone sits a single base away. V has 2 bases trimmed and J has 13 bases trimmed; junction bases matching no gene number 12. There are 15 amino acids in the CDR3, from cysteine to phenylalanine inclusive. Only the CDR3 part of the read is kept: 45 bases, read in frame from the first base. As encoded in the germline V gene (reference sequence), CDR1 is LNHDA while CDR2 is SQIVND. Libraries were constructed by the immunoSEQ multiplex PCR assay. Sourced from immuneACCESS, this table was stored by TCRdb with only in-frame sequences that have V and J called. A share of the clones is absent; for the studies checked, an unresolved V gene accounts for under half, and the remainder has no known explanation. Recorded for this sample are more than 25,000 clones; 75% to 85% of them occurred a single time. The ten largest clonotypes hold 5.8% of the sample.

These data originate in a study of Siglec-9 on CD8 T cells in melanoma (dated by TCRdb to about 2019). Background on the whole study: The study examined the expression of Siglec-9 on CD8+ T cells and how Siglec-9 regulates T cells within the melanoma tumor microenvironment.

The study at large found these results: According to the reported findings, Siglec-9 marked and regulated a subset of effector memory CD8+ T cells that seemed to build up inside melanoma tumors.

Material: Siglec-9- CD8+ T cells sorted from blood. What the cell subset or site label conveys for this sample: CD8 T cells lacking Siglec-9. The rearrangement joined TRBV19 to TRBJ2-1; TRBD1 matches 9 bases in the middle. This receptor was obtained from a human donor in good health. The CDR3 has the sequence CASSILGDRVMKQFF. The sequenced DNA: TGTGCCAGTAGTATACTCGGGGACAGGGTGATGAAACAGTTCTTC.